Listed here are 22 T cell receptor beta chains from one sample, sequenced in a study of chemoradiotherapy in HPV16-positive cancers. Assay used: immunoSEQ multiplex PCR; TCRdb lists only in-frame clones, some missing. The sample includes some 2,000 clones, approximately 84% seen only once; the top ten take roughly 9.5%. Source: tumor tissue, taken from a patient who underwent chemoradiotherapy. The receptors shown here come from a human donor with HPV-associated anogenital cancer.

The rearrangement joins TRBV9 to TRBJ2-3, with unresolved D. The germline V and J ends were trimmed by 4 bases and 5 bases, with 8 bases remaining between them. Looked up from germline, CDR1 is SGDLS and CDR2 is YYNGEE. The CDR3 totals 12 residues. CDR3 sequence (DNA): TGTGCCAGCAGCCCCCAGCGAGATACGCAGTATTTT. Amino acid sequence: CASSPQRDTQYF.

This clone was observed a single time. V usage is TRBV11-2 and J usage is TRBJ1-3, with no clear D. V lost 2 bases to trimming and J lost 2 bases, with 16 bases between them. The germline V gene encodes CDR1 SGHAT and CDR2 FQNNGV. This CDR3 is built from 17 residues. The CDR3 DNA sequence: TGTGCCAGCAGCTTAAGAGCAGCCGCCTTGACTGGAAACACCATATATTTT. Translating it yields CASSLRAAALTGNTIYF. Full variable domain (outside the CDR3, taken from reference TRBV11-2 and TRBJ1-3): EAGVAQSPRYKIIEKRQSVAFWCNPISGHATLYWYQQILGQGPKLLIQFQNNGVVDDSQLPKDRFSAERLKGVDSTLKIQPAKLEDSAVYLCASSLRAAALTGNTIYFGEGSWLTVV.

V usage is TRBV6-5 and J usage is TRBJ1-2; 7 nucleotides match TRBD1. Germline assignment: CDR1 MNHEY and CDR2 SVGAGI. This CDR3 has 15 residues. V shed 2 bases, J shed 2 bases, and the junction held 5 bases outside the gene matches. CDR3 sequence reads: CASSYHGQANYGYTF. In DNA form, the CDR3 reads TGTGCCAGCAGTTACCACGGACAGGCCAACTATGGCTACACCTTC.

The V and J genes are TRBV19 and TRBJ1-5; no firm D call. V was trimmed by 4 bases and J by 4 bases, leaving 11 bases between them. Germline V gene data show CDR1 as LNHDA and CDR2 as SQIVND (reference sequence). This CDR3 has 14 amino acids. Here the CDR3 reads CASSTVQRNQPQHF. The CDR3 region has the DNA TGTGCCAGTAGTACTGTCCAGCGAAATCAGCCCCAGCATTTT.

The gene calls are TRBV27 and TRBJ1-2; D may be TRBD1 (6 bases). The germline V gene encodes CDR1 MNHEY and CDR2 SMNVEV (reference sequence). This CDR3 comprises 13 residues. With 2 bases removed from V and 6 bases from J, the gap between germline ends came to 10 bases. In DNA form, the CDR3 reads TGTGCCAGCAGTTTAGCTTGGGGGCATGGCTACACCTTC. It encodes CASSLAWGHGYTF.

The rearrangement links TRBV5-1 to TRBJ2-3; weak D call: TRBD2 (5 bases). Germline V CDR1 and CDR2: SGHRS, YFSETQ. This CDR3 comprises 12 residues. V was shortened by 7 bases and J by 2 bases, with 8 bases between the two germline ends. CDR3 in amino acids: CASRENTDTQYF. The CDR3 DNA reads TGCGCCAGCCGGGAAAACACAGATACGCAGTATTTT.

The chain carries TRBV29-1 and TRBJ2-7, with 11 nucleotides matching TRBD1. CDR3 size: 13 residues. V gave up 4 bases and J gave up 3 bases; unmatched junction bases: 2. Germline CDR1 is SQVTM and CDR2 is ANQGSEA. The CDR3 nucleotides read TGCAGCGTTGGGGACAGGGGGAACTACGAGCAGTACTTC. Translating it yields CSVGDRGNYEQYF.

The genes are TRBV5-1 and TRBJ1-1; D is perhaps TRBD1 (6 bases). V shed 3 bases and J shed 3 bases, with 15 bases lying between them. Germline V lookup: CDR1 SGHRS, CDR2 YFSETQ. The CDR3 loop spans 15 amino acids. The CDR3 DNA reads as TGCGCCAGCAGCTCCCAAGGCAGGGGCTACACTGAAGCTTTCTTT. Encoded protein: CASSSQGRGYTEAFF.

This sequence joins TRBV19 and TRBJ2-7; D unclear. The V gene's germline CDR1 is LNHDA and CDR2 SQIVND (reference sequence). Trimming removed 0 bases at V and 5 bases at J, with 11 bases between. This CDR3 comprises 14 residues. Here the CDR3 DNA reads TGTGCCAGTAGTATAGATAGAGTGTCCGACGAGCAGTACTTC. Translation gives CASSIDRVSDEQYF.

The V gene is TRBV6-5, the J gene TRBJ2-1; 7 bases map to TRBD1. Germline V lookup: CDR1 MNHEY, CDR2 SVGAGI. Trimming took 2 bases from V and 9 from J; bases not matched to a gene: 7. This CDR3 comprises 14 residues. CDR3 nucleotides: TGTGCCAGCAGTTACCTACAGGGGTCTGCTGAGCAGTTCTTC. Encoded protein: CASSYLQGSAEQFF.

This chain links TRBV11-2 with TRBJ1-4; D not certain. Germline CDR1 and CDR2: SGHAT and FQNNGV. Trimming shortened V by 2 bases and J by 11 bases, and 12 bases separated the two germline ends. The CDR3 spans 13 residues. This CDR3 reads CASSLTPVGKLFF. In DNA form, the CDR3 reads TGTGCCAGCAGCTTAACTCCGGTAGGGAAACTGTTTTTT. Full variable domain (rest looked up from reference TRBV11-2 and TRBJ1-4): EAGVAQSPRYKIIEKRQSVAFWCNPISGHATLYWYQQILGQGPKLLIQFQNNGVVDDSQLPKDRFSAERLKGVDSTLKIQPAKLEDSAVYLCASSLTPVGKLFFGSGTQLSVL.

The CDR3 spells CASSRGGGYGYTF. Here the CDR3 DNA reads TGTGCCAGCAGTAGAGGGGGCGGCTATGGCTACACCTTC. The genes are TRBV6-5 and TRBJ1-2; 7 nucleotides agree with TRBD1. Germline V CDR1 and CDR2: MNHEY, SVGAGI. The CDR3 runs 13 residues. The V gene end was trimmed by 5 bases and the J gene end by 4 bases; junction bases not matched to a gene: 4.

The chain uses TRBV4-1 and TRBJ1-5; no definite D call. V was shortened by 1 base and J by 2 bases, with 12 bases between the two germline ends. CDR3 length equals 16 residues. Germline V lookup: CDR1 MGHRA, CDR2 YSYEKL. CDR3 coding DNA: TGCGCCAGCAGCCAAGGGGAGGGTTCAGGCAATCAGCCCCAGCATTTT. Protein: CASSQGEGSGNQPQHF.

This clone was picked up one time. V and J are TRBV11-3 and TRBJ2-4; 9 bases line up with TRBD2. The CDR3 is 18 residues long. The J segment lost 8 bases and the V segment lost 2 bases, leaving 16 bases of the junction unmatched. Germline CDR1 SGHNT, CDR2 YENEEA. CDR3 region: CASSLTLGAGGFQDIQYF. CDR3 DNA: TGTGCCAGCAGCTTAACTCTAGGGGCGGGGGGGTTTCAGGACATTCAGTACTTC.

Concerning this clone: A read error may produce the germline difference seen at one junction end. The gene calls are TRBV15 and TRBJ1-2; weak D call: TRBD1 (6 bases). In germline, CDR1 is LNHNV, CDR2 YYDKDF (reference sequence). The CDR3 length is 13 residues. The CDR3 bases are TGTGCCACCAGCAGAGACCGGACAGCCACTTTCGCCTTC. Translating gives CATSRDRTATFAF.

This chain links TRBV6-6 with TRBJ2-1, with TRBD2 identical over 15 bases. After removal of 6 bases from V and 9 bases from J, the junction contained 9 bases not matched to a gene. The germline V gene has CDR1 MNHNY and CDR2 SVGAGI (reference sequence). There are 16 residues in the CDR3. CDR3 residues: CASSWGLAGGQGEQFF. The CDR3 coding sequence is TGTGCCAGCAGCTGGGGACTAGCGGGGGGCCAGGGTGAGCAGTTCTTC.

This chain links TRBV27 with TRBJ1-3; 7 positions match TRBD1. There are 14 residues in the CDR3. Trimming at V came to 8 bases and at J to 4 bases, leaving 8 bases not matched to a gene. The germline gives CDR1 MNHEY, CDR2 SMNVEV (reference sequence). CDR3 nucleotide sequence: TGTGCCAGCTGGGCGACAGGGTCCGGAAACACCATATATTTT. Translating it yields CASWATGSGNTIYF.

V usage is TRBV5-1 and J usage is TRBJ2-3; 11 bases are shared with TRBD2. The CDR3 contains 18 residues. Germline-derived CDR1 and CDR2 are SGHRS and YFSETQ. J gave up 3 bases and V 4 bases, and 13 bases lay outside the gene matches. The CDR3 reads CASSRATTSGESTDTQYF. CDR3 DNA: TGCGCCAGCAGCCGGGCCACGACTAGCGGGGAATCTACAGATACGCAGTATTTT.

The rearrangement uses TRBV7-8 and TRBJ1-3; 7 bases match TRBD1. The CDR3 is 14 amino acids. Germline lookup yields CDR1 SGHVS and CDR2 FQNEAQ. V lost 3 bases and J lost 2; bases outside the gene matches: 1. The CDR3 region is CASSFQGAGNTIYF. The CDR3 bases are TGTGCCAGCAGCTTCCAGGGGGCTGGAAACACCATATATTTT.

The chain carries TRBV4-3 and TRBJ1-1, with a tentative D call TRBD1 (5 bases). This CDR3 contains 16 residues. With 4 bases removed from V and 1 base from J, the gap between germline ends came to 16 bases. Germline assignment: CDR1 LGHNA and CDR2 YSLEER. The CDR3 loop is CASSRGPYDRNTEAFF. As DNA, the CDR3 is TGCGCCAGCAGCCGAGGACCCTACGACAGGAACACTGAAGCTTTCTTT.

The rearrangement uses TRBV30 and TRBJ2-5, with 10 bases that match TRBD2. CDR1 GTSNPN and CDR2 SVGIG come from the germline V gene (reference sequence). The length of the CDR3 is 15 residues. Germline trimming cut 2 bases from V and 2 bases from J; bases unmatched to any gene: 5. The CDR3 protein is CAWSPGLAPQETQYF. CDR3 sequence (DNA): TGTGCCTGGAGTCCGGGACTAGCGCCGCAAGAGACCCAGTACTTC.

The chain employs TRBV6-1 and TRBJ2-7; maybe TRBD2 (6 bases). V dropped 5 bases and J dropped 3 bases, with 11 bases sitting between them. This CDR3 has 13 residues. Per the germline V gene, CDR1 is MNHNS and CDR2 is SASEGT. CDR3 DNA sequence: TGTGCCAGCAGTCCCGGGGGTGGCTACGAGCAGTACTTC. Protein: CASSPGGGYEQYF.